This is a list of T cell receptor beta chains from one sample in a study of cytomegalovirus exposure and HLA in healthy donors. Clones were read by immunoSEQ multiplex PCR, and TCRdb kept only the in-frame ones, dropping some. The table lists some 110,000 clones, less than 85% of them singletons. The sequenced material came from PBMCs. All receptors derive from a man in his forties in good health and CMV-seropositive. The CDR3 runs from the conserved cysteine through the conserved F or W. Fields, in order: CDR3 DNA, CDR3 protein, D gene, J gene, V gene, clone size. A D gene is named only where the DNA matches it firmly. A row's size may be missing; if present it is once, few, many or a size class.

CDR3 DNA: TGTGCCAGCAGCTCCAGGGGTCCCACTGAAGCTTTCTTT
CDR3 protein: CASSSRGPTEAFF
D gene: -
J gene: TRBJ1-1
V gene: TRBV7-9
clone size: -

CDR3 DNA: TGTGCCAGCAGGGCCTTCGACAATCGGGGAAACACCATATATTTT
CDR3 protein: CASRAFDNRGNTIYF
D gene: -
J gene: TRBJ1-3
V gene: TRBV6-5
clone size: -

CDR3 DNA: TGCGCCAGCAGCCAAGGAACTAGCAACGAGCAGTTCTTC
CDR3 protein: CASSQGTSNEQFF
D gene: -
J gene: TRBJ2-1
V gene: TRBV4-1
clone size: -

CDR3 DNA: TGTGCCAGCAGCTTGGCAAAGGGACAGGGAAAGTGGGAGACCCAGTACTTC
CDR3 protein: CASSLAKGQGKWETQYF
D gene: TRBD1
J gene: TRBJ2-5
V gene: TRBV5-6
clone size: -

CDR3 DNA: TGTGCCAGCAGCCAAGAAGGACTAGCGGGGGGGGGCACAGATACGCAGTATTTT
CDR3 protein: CASSQEGLAGGGTDTQYF
D gene: TRBD2
J gene: TRBJ2-3
V gene: TRBV4-2
clone size: -

CDR3 DNA: TGTGCCAGCAGCTGGGGGGACAGGGCCCTCGATGGCTACACCTTC
CDR3 protein: CASSWGDRALDGYTF
D gene: TRBD1
J gene: TRBJ1-2
V gene: TRBV5-6
clone size: -

CDR3 DNA: TGTGCCAGCAGCTTCGTAGAGGCGGGCGAGCAGTACTTC
CDR3 protein: CASSFVEAGEQYF
D gene: -
J gene: TRBJ2-7
V gene: TRBV7-9
clone size: -

CDR3 DNA: TGTGCTAGTGGTTTGGTACCGGGGAACACAGATACGCAGTATTTT
CDR3 protein: CASGLVPGNTDTQYF
D gene: -
J gene: TRBJ2-3
V gene: TRBV12-5
clone size: once

CDR3 DNA: TGTGCCAGCAGTTTATTCGTGGGGGGGGGCGACGAGCAGTACTTC
CDR3 protein: CASSLFVGGGDEQYF
D gene: -
J gene: TRBJ2-7
V gene: TRBV27
clone size: -

CDR3 DNA: TGTGCCAGCAGTGAAGATCCAGCGAGGTTCATCTCTGGGGCCAACGGCCTGACTTTC
CDR3 protein: CASSEDPARFISGANGLTF
D gene: -
J gene: TRBJ2-6
V gene: TRBV2
clone size: -

CDR3 DNA: TGTGCCAGCAGTTTAGGACTGGGAGACACTGAAGCTTTCTTT
CDR3 protein: CASSLGLGDTEAFF
D gene: -
J gene: TRBJ1-1
V gene: TRBV27
clone size: -

CDR3 DNA: TGCGCCAGCAGCCAAATCAGGAGCGGGGGTAATGAGCAGTTCTTC
CDR3 protein: CASSQIRSGGNEQFF
D gene: TRBD2
J gene: TRBJ2-1
V gene: TRBV4-1
clone size: -

CDR3 DNA: TGTGCCAGCAGCTTAGCCGGGAGGTCAGATGAGCAGTTCTTC
CDR3 protein: CASSLAGRSDEQFF
D gene: TRBD2
J gene: TRBJ2-1
V gene: TRBV11-3
clone size: -

CDR3 DNA: TGTGCCAGCAGCTTAACGGGGGGTGACACTGAAGCTTTCTTT
CDR3 protein: CASSLTGGDTEAFF
D gene: -
J gene: TRBJ1-1
V gene: TRBV7-3
clone size: -